This entry lists 9 T cell receptor beta chains sequenced from one sample in a study of blood T cell repertoires in COVID-19. The table came from immunoSEQ multiplex PCR; TCRdb's copy has only in-frame clones and leaves some out. The profile covers 200,000 to 250,000 clones, with approximately 84% appearing a single time and approximately 15% taken by the ten largest. Sample: PBMCs or T cells enriched from blood (not recorded which). The receptors were sampled from a man aged 35 to 55 who had recovered from COVID-19.

The V gene is TRBV9, the J gene TRBJ2-1; TRBD2 agrees at 8 bases. V lost 4 bases to trimming and J lost 8 bases; unmatched junction nucleotides: 11. This CDR3 has 15 amino acids. Germline-derived CDR1 and CDR2 are SGDLS and YYNGEE. The CDR3 loop is CASSPKERERDEQFF. CDR3 nucleotide sequence: TGTGCCAGCAGCCCCAAGGAGCGGGAGAGGGATGAGCAGTTCTTC.

The chain carries TRBV5-6 and TRBJ2-7, with D possibly TRBD1 on 5 matching bases. V was cut by 1 base and J by 2 bases, with 13 bases left in between. This CDR3 region has 15 residues. The germline gives CDR1 SGHDT, CDR2 YYEEEE. In DNA form, the CDR3 reads TGTGCCAGCAGCTTGCAGGCAGGGAACCCCTACGAGCAGTACTTC. Translation gives CASSLQAGNPYEQYF.

The chain links TRBV24-1 to TRBJ2-2; D might be TRBD1 (6 bases). Trimming took 1 base from V and 5 from J, leaving 13 bases between them. Germline V gives CDR1 KGHDR, CDR2 SFDVKD. This CDR3 comprises 16 residues. The CDR3 nucleotides read TGTGCCACCAGTGATTTCACGACAGGTTCTACCGGGGAGCTGTTTTTT. Translated, it gives CATSDFTTGSTGELFF.

The chain employs TRBV19 and TRBJ1-5; D ambiguous. CDR3 length: 15 amino acids. Per germline, CDR1 LNHDA and CDR2 SQIVND (reference sequence). V gave up 5 bases and J gave up 3 bases, with 14 bases separating them. CDR3 amino acids: CASSLQRSTNQPQHF. The CDR3 coding sequence is TGTGCCAGTAGTCTCCAACGGAGCACCAATCAGCCCCAGCATTTT.

The chain couples TRBV2 to TRBJ2-5, with D unclear. Germline loops: CDR1 SNHLY, CDR2 FYNNEI. This CDR3 contains 14 residues. Trimming took 2 bases from V and 2 from J, leaving 9 bases between them. The CDR3 DNA is TGTGCCAGCAGTGAACTACTACCACAAGAGACCCAGTACTTC. Amino acids: CASSELLPQETQYF.

V gene TRBV28 combines with J gene TRBJ2-3, with 12 nucleotides matching TRBD2. The CDR3 loop spans 14 amino acids. V gave up 4 bases and J gave up 11 bases; unmatched junction bases: 7. Per germline, CDR1 MDHEN and CDR2 SYDVKM. DNA for the CDR3: TGTGCCAGCAGTTCCCGGACTAGCGGGAATATGCAGTATTTT. Protein product: CASSSRTSGNMQYF.

V and J are TRBV29-1 and TRBJ1-5, with TRBD1 matching 10 bases. In germline, CDR1 is SQVTM, CDR2 ANQGSEA. The V segment lost 4 bases and the J segment 6 bases; nucleotides outside the gene matches: 3. This CDR3 is built from 13 residues. This CDR3 reads CSVVTGGGQPQHF. The CDR3 DNA reads as TGCAGCGTTGTGACAGGGGGCGGTCAGCCCCAGCATTTT.

This clone was found a few times. This chain connects TRBV18 to TRBJ1-5; D uncertain. The ends were cut back, 3 bases at V and 0 bases at J, with 6 bases in the middle. Germline V lookup: CDR1 KGHSH, CDR2 LQKENI. This CDR3 has 14 residues. CDR3 protein: CASSPQNSNQPQHF. CDR3 bases: TGTGCCAGCTCACCCCAAAATAGCAATCAGCCCCAGCATTTT.

This sequence joins TRBV9 and TRBJ2-2; a possible D gene is TRBD2 (6 bases). Germline V lookup: CDR1 SGDLS, CDR2 YYNGEE. Trimming pared 1 base from V and 11 bases from J, leaving 9 bases between. CDR3 length: 12 amino acids. CDR3 region: CASSVSGLELFF. CDR3 sequence (DNA): TGTGCCAGCAGCGTATCGGGACTCGAGCTGTTTTTT.